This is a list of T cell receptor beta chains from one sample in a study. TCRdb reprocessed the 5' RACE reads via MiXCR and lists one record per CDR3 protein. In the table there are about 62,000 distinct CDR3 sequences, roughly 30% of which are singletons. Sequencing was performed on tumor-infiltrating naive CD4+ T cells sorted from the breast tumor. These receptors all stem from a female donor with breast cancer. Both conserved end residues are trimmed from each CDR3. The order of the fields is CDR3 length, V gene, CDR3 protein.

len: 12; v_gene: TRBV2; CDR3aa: ASSLSGRSDTQY
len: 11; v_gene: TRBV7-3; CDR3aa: ASSLTASSEQY
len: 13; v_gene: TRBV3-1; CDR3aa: ASSQVGGMSYEQY
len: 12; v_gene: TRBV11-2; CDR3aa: ASHRQGAFDEQY
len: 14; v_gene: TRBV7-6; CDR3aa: ASTERGTAGTGELF
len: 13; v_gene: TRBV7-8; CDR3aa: ASSPEGMGYDEQF
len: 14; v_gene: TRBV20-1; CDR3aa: SARLRAGSYNSPLH
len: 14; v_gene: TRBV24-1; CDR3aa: ATTRGTGGWDYGYT
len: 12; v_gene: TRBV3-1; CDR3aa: ASSPGQGAGEQY
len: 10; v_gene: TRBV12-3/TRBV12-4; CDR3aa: ASSLYSYVQY
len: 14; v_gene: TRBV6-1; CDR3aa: ASSEELAGSGEKLF
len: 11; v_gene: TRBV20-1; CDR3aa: SAPGQSSYEQY
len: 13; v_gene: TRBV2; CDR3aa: ASSKSGQVNTEAF
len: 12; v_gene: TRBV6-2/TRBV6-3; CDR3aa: ASSYGQGTDEAF